This TCR beta chain was observed in a study of blood T cell repertoires in COVID-19. Whole-study context: There were acute and convalescent COVID-19 samples, and they came from the United States, Italy and Spain. From T cells, B-cell-depleted T cells, or PBMCs came the material, which was cDNA or gDNA.

Per the original methods: Reference gene primer amplification gave estimated nucleated cell counts. Assay: immunoSEQ multiplex PCR; the TCRdb copy retains only in-frame clones and omits some. The DNA was the basis for D and trimming; V, J and clone size are from that table. The data show more than 350,000 clones, about 83% seen once. The sequencing input was PBMCs or T cells enriched from blood (not recorded which). This clonotype was sampled from a woman aged 45-59 years who had recovered from COVID-19.

The CDR3: CASRLLNTEAFF. CDR3 DNA sequence: TGTGCCAGCAGGCTACTTAACACTGAAGCTTTCTTT. The chain carries TRBV12-3 or TRBV12-4 and TRBJ1-1; D ambiguous. The CDR3 loop spans 12 amino acids. Trimming took 6 bases from V and 2 from J, leaving 7 bases between them.